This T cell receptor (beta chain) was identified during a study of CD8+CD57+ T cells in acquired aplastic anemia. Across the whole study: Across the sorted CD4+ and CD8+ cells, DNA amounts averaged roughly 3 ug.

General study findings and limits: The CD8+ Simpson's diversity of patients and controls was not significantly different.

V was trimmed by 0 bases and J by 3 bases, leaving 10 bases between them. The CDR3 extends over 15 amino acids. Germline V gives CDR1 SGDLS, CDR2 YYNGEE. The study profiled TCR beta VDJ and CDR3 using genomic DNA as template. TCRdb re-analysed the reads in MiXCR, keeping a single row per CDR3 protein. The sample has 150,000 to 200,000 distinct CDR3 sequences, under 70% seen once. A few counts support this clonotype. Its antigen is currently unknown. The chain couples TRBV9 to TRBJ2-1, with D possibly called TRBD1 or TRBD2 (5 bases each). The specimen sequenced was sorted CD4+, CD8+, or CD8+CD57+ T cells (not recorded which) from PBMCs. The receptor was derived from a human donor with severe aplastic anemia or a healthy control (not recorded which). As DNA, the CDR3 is TGTGCCAGCAGCGTAGCCAGGGACCTCTACAATGAGCAGTTCTTC. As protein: CASSVARDLYNEQFF.